The clone carrying this TCR beta chain was seen a single time. The antigen is undetermined. The data belong to a study of beta chain features in type 1 diabetes. Study conclusions and caveats: When Type 1 diabetes patients were examined, their TCRB CDR3s proved moderately but significantly shorter in all four CD4+ subsets. Researchers could not determine here whether HLA type influences TCRB rearrangement.

Germline V gene sequence: CDR1 SGHRS, CDR2 YFSETQ. Trimming stripped 4 bases from V and 0 bases from J, with 10 bases between. The CDR3 runs 15 residues. Of the isolated RNA, all was reverse transcribed, and so the sequenced material was expressed TCRB transcripts. The repertoire was sequenced with immunoSEQ multiplex PCR; TCRdb's copy has only in-frame clones and lacks some. The sample lists 85,000 to 110,000 clones, over 25% occurring once. The rearrangement links TRBV5-1 to TRBJ1-4; perhaps TRBD1 as D (6 bases). The sequenced material came from central memory CD4+ T cells from blood. This TCR was recovered from a woman aged 18-29 years with type 1 diabetes. The CDR3 sequence: CASSRTDATNEKLFF. The CDR3 nucleotides are TGCGCCAGCAGCCGGACAGACGCAACTAATGAAAAACTGTTTTTT.